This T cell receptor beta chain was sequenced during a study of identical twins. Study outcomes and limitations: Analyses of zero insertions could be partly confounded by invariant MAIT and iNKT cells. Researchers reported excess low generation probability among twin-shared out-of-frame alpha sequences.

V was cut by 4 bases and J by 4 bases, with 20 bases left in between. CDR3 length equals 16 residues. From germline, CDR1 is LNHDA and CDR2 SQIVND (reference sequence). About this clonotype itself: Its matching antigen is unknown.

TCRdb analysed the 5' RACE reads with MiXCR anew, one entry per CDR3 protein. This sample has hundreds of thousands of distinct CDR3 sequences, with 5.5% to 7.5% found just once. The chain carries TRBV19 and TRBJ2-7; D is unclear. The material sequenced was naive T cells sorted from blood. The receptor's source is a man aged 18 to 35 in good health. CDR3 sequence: CASSTAWTGTTYEQYF. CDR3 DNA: TGTGCCAGTAGTACCGCCTGGACGGGCACCACGTACGAGCAGTACTTC.